These T cell receptor beta chains were read from a single sample in a study of chemoradiotherapy in HPV16-positive cancers. Only in-frame clones appear in the TCRdb table, and some are missing; sequencing was by immunoSEQ multiplex PCR. The sample includes tens of thousands of clones, approximately 92% of them seen just once. This specimen was blood, taken from a patient who underwent chemoradiotherapy. The receptors were sampled from a human donor with HPV-associated anogenital cancer. The CDR3 runs from the conserved cysteine through the conserved F or W.

CDR3	V	J
CASSPLSSVGYEQYF	TRBV19	TRBJ2-7
CASSLWGRSNSPLHF	TRBV7-2	TRBJ1-6
CASSLARTASYEQYF	TRBV11-1	TRBJ2-7
CASSSYSSTDTQYF	TRBV28	TRBJ2-3
CASSLVDQPQHF	TRBV7-9	TRBJ1-5
CASSASGATPRVF	TRBV7-2	TRBJ2-1
CASETGGYEQYF	TRBV28	TRBJ2-7
CSVGPTNTEAFF	TRBV29-1	TRBJ1-1
CASSLGLAGAADTQYF	TRBV7-3	TRBJ2-3
CASSLGQTYGYTF	TRBV5-6	TRBJ1-2
CASRQGGRTEAFF	TRBV5-4	TRBJ1-1
CASSLALMEGTDTQYF	TRBV7-2	TRBJ2-3
CASSYGDLYEQYF	TRBV6-8	TRBJ2-7
CASSSGQGTDTQYF	TRBV7-6	TRBJ2-3
CASSYSQGLGNTIYF	TRBV6-5	TRBJ1-3
CASSLSPRAGSEGEQFF	TRBV4-2	TRBJ2-1
CASSLAGGREGGYTF	TRBV7-2	TRBJ1-2
CASLGTKYGYTF	TRBV28	TRBJ1-2
CASSEWTGLATNEKLFF	TRBV25-1	TRBJ1-4
CAISQASNTEAFF	TRBV7-6	TRBJ1-1
CASSRTSGSSDEQFF	TRBV7-9	TRBJ2-1
CASSKGNLNQPQHF	TRBV21-1	TRBJ1-5
CASSTLAGGPPDTQYF	TRBV28	TRBJ2-3
CASSLNAVQETQYF	TRBV7-6	TRBJ2-5
CASSGLYEQYF	TRBV6-5	TRBJ2-7
CASSLVAGEASYNEQFF	TRBV11-2	TRBJ2-1
CASSLRWDTGNTIYF	TRBV5-5	TRBJ1-3
CASSLTETPKQYF	TRBV13	TRBJ2-5
CASSTRQSTDTQYF	TRBV6-1	TRBJ2-3
CASSFPTGVAETQYF	TRBV7-9	TRBJ2-5
CASKGTGGTEAFF	TRBV27	TRBJ1-1
CASSETKGGQPQHF	TRBV6-1	TRBJ1-5
CASSYSRVVYTF	TRBV6-5	TRBJ1-2
CASRTDRGRASGYTF	TRBV6-6	TRBJ1-2
CASRGALGLAGSNTGELFF	TRBV28	TRBJ2-2
CASSSKMVLVPGTEYF	TRBV6-5	TRBJ2-5
CASSWDSLGPQHF	TRBV27	TRBJ1-5
CASSYGTRLSEFF	TRBV6-5	TRBJ2-1
CASSQDRPAGGGETQYF	TRBV4-1	TRBJ2-5
CASSVTGGTGELFF	TRBV27	TRBJ2-2
CASSSMTSGSYEQYF	TRBV27	TRBJ2-7
CASSQGASGSETQYF	TRBV4-3	TRBJ2-5
CATVPQGGRSSHEQYF	TRBV7-9	TRBJ2-7
CASSPGTSYNEQFF	TRBV18	TRBJ2-1
CASRGSLAKNIQYF	TRBV28	TRBJ2-4
CASSLEAALAYEQYF	TRBV11-2	TRBJ2-7
CASSHSTGTGNNEQFF	TRBV4-2	TRBJ2-1
CASRSLGTRNTEAFF	TRBV27	TRBJ1-1
CASSSTGVETQYF	TRBV7-9	TRBJ2-5
CASYRTGRYGYTF	TRBV19	TRBJ1-2
CASRKRSGVEGETQYF	TRBV7-6	TRBJ2-5
CASSLWGRGESQPQHF	TRBV7-2	TRBJ1-5
CASSPDRGHSNQPQHF	TRBV28	TRBJ1-5
CASSLAEAFF	TRBV7-9	TRBJ1-1
CASSPRTGEKLFF	TRBV27	TRBJ1-4
CASSDHGVVEQYF	TRBV6-4	TRBJ2-7
CASSEPAWTSIANTGELFF	TRBV9	TRBJ2-2
CASTTGDGFTEAFF	TRBV28	TRBJ1-1
CASTRPGLAQGPSSYEQYF	TRBV28	TRBJ2-7